A selection of T cell receptor beta chains follows, all from one sample in a study of neurological immune-mediated disorders. TCRdb recomputed calls from the 5' RACE reads with MiXCR, one row per CDR3 protein. The sample holds roughly 61,000 distinct CDR3 sequences, around 10% seen once. Material for sequencing was PBMCs. The receptors come from a male donor with HTLV-1-associated myelopathy (HAM/TSP). CDR3s include the opening cysteine and the closing phenylalanine or tryptophan. Clone size is given for some rows only: seen once, a few or many times, or a class if the clone is expanded.

v_call,clone_size,cdr3_aa
TRBV24-1,many,CATSDVGGRYNEQFF
TRBV5-1,many,CASSLGTGVAKTQYF
TRBV12-3/TRBV12-4,many,CASSLGSVAGLGEQFF
TRBV7-2,.,CASSLGMGAGNTIYF
TRBV5-5,many,CASSLYGTATNEKLFF
TRBV9,many,CASSARDGVGELFF
TRBV19,many,CASRQGRNINYGYTF
TRBV6-1,many,CASSEKMRAPTNEAFF
TRBV5-1,.,CASSFGAGDCGYTF
TRBV28,.,CASSLPWTGREDEQFF
TRBV12-3/TRBV12-4,many,CASSFRGQGISRLFF
TRBV7-2,few,CASSPASGRSYEQYF
TRBV4-3,many,CASSQVVAGNQPQHF
TRBV6-5,.,CASSPESLQYEQYF
TRBV5-1,.,CASSSDPQRPQHF
TRBV28,many,CASSPWGDRNTGELFF
TRBV5-5,many,CASSLSPTEAFF
TRBV5-1,.,CASRGELDAQYF
TRBV3-1,many,CASSQEGWGLDIKRTQYF
TRBV9,.,CVSSVEGRYTDTQYF
TRBV28,many,CASSPLGGYEQYF
TRBV7-2,many,CASSTGQGGNQPQHF
TRBV4-3,many,CASSRDRNTEAFF
TRBV5-1,many,CASSLEGVYEAFF
TRBV19,many,CASRFESSGNTIYF
TRBV7-9,many,CANTPLATGNTIYF
TRBV20-1,many,CSALHGNTEAFF
TRBV5-1,.,CASSLRGSHYEQYF
TRBV3-1,few,CASSQLGTSRRDTQYF
TRBV12-3/TRBV12-4,many,CASSPLSGTGGREQYF
TRBV20-1,many,CSASSQGRDNSPLHF
TRBV20-1,many,CSAKRTSVETQYF
TRBV9,many,CASSVAGNYYGYTF
TRBV5-1,many,CASSSGRMETQYF
TRBV10-3,many,CAISLAGGYETQYF
TRBV5-1,.,CFSSQEQGNEQYF
TRBV21-1,many,CASSKGQPNTGELFF
TRBV20-1,medium-sized,CSAARGQGTVHF
TRBV9,many,CASSVGDTQYF
TRBV5-1,many,CASGRGSDNEQFF